These 13 T cell receptor beta chains originate from one sample sequenced in a study of immune evolution from preneoplasia to lung adenocarcinoma. TCRdb's copy holds only in-frame clones and misses some; the assay was immunoSEQ multiplex PCR. The sample consists of around 8,200 clones, roughly 73% of them appearing once. Sequencing used FFPE adjacent normal lung tissue. The source is a person aged 55-85 years with lung adenocarcinoma.

The chain is built from TRBV30 and TRBJ2-3; 8 nucleotides line up with TRBD2. J was trimmed by 0 bases and V by 5 bases; bases with no gene match: 16. The CDR3 is 18 amino acids. Germline V gene sequence: CDR1 GTSNPN, CDR2 SVGIG (reference sequence). The CDR3: CAWASQDNGRGSTDTQYF. The DNA of the CDR3 is TGTGCCTGGGCTAGTCAGGATAACGGGAGGGGAAGCACAGATACGCAGTATTTT.

V is TRBV2 and J is TRBJ2-3; 10 bases are shared with TRBD2. Germline trimming cut 6 bases from V and 2 bases from J; bases unmatched to any gene: 8. From germline, CDR1 is SNHLY and CDR2 FYNNEI. The CDR3 spans 16 residues. Here the CDR3 DNA reads TGTGCCAGCAGACTTATAGCGGGGGGTCTCACAGATACGCAGTATTTT. The encoded protein is CASRLIAGGLTDTQYF.

V usage is TRBV7-2 and J usage is TRBJ2-5, with no clear D. V gave up 5 bases and J gave up 3 bases, with 13 bases separating them. CDR3 length: 14 amino acids. The V gene's germline CDR1 is SGHTA and CDR2 FQGNSA. As DNA, the CDR3 is TGTGCCAGCAGCCCCCAGCCGGCGGAAGAGACCCAGTACTTC. This encodes CASSPQPAEETQYF.

The V call is TRBV21-1, the J call TRBJ2-7; the tabulated D call, TRBD1, remains unverified against the DNA. TRBV21-1 is listed as a pseudogene. This CDR3 has 13 amino acids. CDR3 in DNA: TGTGCCAGTAGGGGGTACAGGGGTCACGAGCAGTACTTC. Translation gives CASRGYRGHEQYF.

The chain recombines TRBV29-1 with TRBJ1-2, with TRBD1 matching 9 bases. Trimming cost V 7 bases and J 2 bases; bases outside gene matches: 11. Germline V gene data show CDR1 as SQVTM and CDR2 as ANQGSEA. The CDR3 totals 15 residues. The CDR3 DNA is TGCAGCGCCCAGACCCACGGACAGGGGAACTATGGCTACACCTTC. Translating it yields CSAQTHGQGNYGYTF.

The gene calls are TRBV19 and TRBJ1-5; D perhaps matches TRBD1 (6 bases). The CDR3 is made up of 14 amino acids. Germline V gives CDR1 LNHDA, CDR2 SQIVND (reference sequence). The V and J ends lost 9 bases and 0 bases respectively, with 12 bases between them. The CDR3 loop is CASHGGYSNQPQHF. CDR3 bases: TGTGCCAGCCACGGGGGCTATAGCAATCAGCCCCAGCATTTT.

The chain carries TRBV14 and TRBJ2-2; TRBD1 aligns across 9 bases. From germline, CDR1 is SGHDN and CDR2 FVKESK. V shed 5 bases and J 0 bases; nucleotides not matched to a gene: 4. This CDR3 comprises 16 residues. CDR3 DNA sequence: TGTGCCAGCAGCTCGTGGACAGGGGCGAACACCGGGGAGCTGTTTTTT. Translating gives CASSSWTGANTGELFF.

The chain combines TRBV15 with TRBJ1-5; 7 bases align to TRBD1. The ends lost 7 bases at V and 4 bases at J; junction bases unmatched: 7. Per the germline V gene, CDR1 is LNHNV and CDR2 is YYDKDF (reference sequence). This CDR3 has 14 amino acids. The CDR3 here is CATTTGTANQPQHF. Written as DNA, the CDR3 is TGTGCCACCACCACCGGGACAGCAAATCAGCCCCAGCATTTT.

This clone was seen a few times. The chain has TRBV6-6 and TRBJ1-5; D is unclear. Trimming removed 6 bases from V and 1 base from J, with 10 bases in between. CDR3 length: 14 amino acids. Germline loops: CDR1 MNHNY, CDR2 SVGAGI (reference sequence). This CDR3 reads CASRSGMSNQPQHF. The CDR3 coding sequence is TGTGCCAGCAGGAGCGGGATGAGCAATCAGCCCCAGCATTTT.

The CDR3 reads CAWSVSVHGAFF. CDR3 DNA: TGTGCCTGGAGTGTTAGTGTCCATGGAGCTTTCTTT. The chain recombines TRBV30 with TRBJ1-1; D is ambiguous. Germline CDR1 is GTSNPN and CDR2 is SVGIG (reference sequence). CDR3 length equals 12 residues. The V gene lost 0 bases and the J gene lost 10 bases, with 12 bases spanning the gap.

The chain joins TRBV5-6 to TRBJ2-7; TRBD1 matches 11 bases. The CDR3 is 16 amino acids. Germline V gives CDR1 SGHDT, CDR2 YYEEEE. J was trimmed by 6 bases and V by 4 bases; bases with no gene match: 12. The CDR3 DNA reads TGTGCCAGCAGCGGACACGGAGGGACAGGGGGAAGCGAGCAGTACTTC. Translated, it gives CASSGHGGTGGSEQYF.

J is TRBJ1-2 and V is TRBV7-9; D gene ambiguous. CDR3 size: 13 residues. Trimming took off 1 base at V and 3 bases at J, with 6 bases between the two ends. Germline CDR1 SEHNR, CDR2 FQNEAQ (reference sequence). Here the CDR3 DNA reads TGTGCCAGCAGCTTAGGCGCGGACTATGGCTACACCTTC. This translates into CASSLGADYGYTF.

The chain combines TRBV28 with TRBJ2-7; TRBD1 agrees at 9 bases. The germline CDR1 and CDR2 sequences are MDHEN and SYDVKM. V lost 8 bases, J lost 4 bases, and 9 bases stayed unmatched. This CDR3 comprises 14 residues. The CDR3 DNA follows: TGTGCCAGCCGGAGAACAGGGGGCTCTTACGAGCAGTACTTC. Its translation: CASRRTGGSYEQYF.